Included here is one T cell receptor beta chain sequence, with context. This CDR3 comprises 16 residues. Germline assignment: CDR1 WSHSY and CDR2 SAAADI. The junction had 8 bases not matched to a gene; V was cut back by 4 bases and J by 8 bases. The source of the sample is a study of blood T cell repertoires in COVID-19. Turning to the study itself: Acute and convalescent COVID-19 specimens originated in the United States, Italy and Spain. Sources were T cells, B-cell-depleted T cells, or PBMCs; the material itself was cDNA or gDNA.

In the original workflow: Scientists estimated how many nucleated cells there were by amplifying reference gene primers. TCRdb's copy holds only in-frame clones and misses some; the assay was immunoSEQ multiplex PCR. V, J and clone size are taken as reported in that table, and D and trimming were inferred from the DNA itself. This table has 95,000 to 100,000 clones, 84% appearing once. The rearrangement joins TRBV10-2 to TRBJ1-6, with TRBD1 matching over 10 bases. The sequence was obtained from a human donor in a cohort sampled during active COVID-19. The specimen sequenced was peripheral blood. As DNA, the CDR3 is TGCGCCAGCAGTGGGGGGAGGGGGACAGGGGATTCACCCCTCCACTTT. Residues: CASSGGRGTGDSPLHF.